The TCR beta chain described here comes from a study of cytomegalovirus exposure and HLA in healthy donors. PCR involved 60 Vbeta and 13 Jbeta primers. The data were produced by immunoSEQ multiplex PCR, yet TCRdb's version contains in-frame clones alone and is incomplete. The repertoire holds hundreds of thousands of clones, 80% to 90% seen once, with roughly 0.99% in the top ten. The V and J ends lost 5 bases and 6 bases respectively, with 16 bases between them. Germline values: CDR1 MNHEY, CDR2 SMNVEV (reference sequence). This CDR3 contains 14 residues. Findings and caveats of the study: Presence/absence analyses supposed approximately even sequencing depth among donors. The authors later found HLA-associated TCR beta chains more clonally expanded than equally common others.

Comment on this clone: Its antigen is unidentified.

This chain uses TRBV27 with TRBJ1-2; D gene ambiguous. The sequenced sample consisted of PBMCs. This clonotype originated in a woman aged 18-29 years in good health and CMV-seronegative. In DNA form, the CDR3 reads TGTGCCAGCAGTCCCGACATGTACCCGGATGGCTACACCTTC. This codes for CASSPDMYPDGYTF.